Below, 28 T cell receptor beta chains from the same sample are listed, as sequenced in a study of T cell responses to AZD1222 COVID-19 vaccine. Profiling relied on immunoSEQ multiplex PCR, and the TCRdb table lists in-frame clones only, not all of them. The repertoire has more than 150,000 clones, approximately 87% of them found once; the top ten carry less than 3%. The input for sequencing was peripheral blood, taken on day 0 of MenACWY control vaccination. These receptors were obtained from an adult in good health.

This clone was picked up one time. Its ends do not fully match the called genes, so a read error is possible. The chain is built from TRBV7-9 and TRBJ2-1; tentative D call: TRBD2 (6 bases). Germline lookup yields CDR1 SEHNR and CDR2 FQNEAQ (reference sequence). The CDR3 covers 16 residues. The chain's CDR3 is CASSLGSGSTYNEQFF. In DNA form, the CDR3 reads TGTGCCAGCAGTTTAGGTAGCGGTTCGACCTACAATGAGCAGTTCTTC.

This clone showed up just a few times. This chain uses TRBV6-2 or TRBV6-3 with TRBJ2-2; TRBD1 is a possible D gene (7 bases). The CDR3 contains 14 residues. Deletions cut 4 bases from V and 7 bases from J, with 13 bases between. Germline values: CDR1 MNHEY, CDR2 SVGEGT. CDR3 region: CASSSGGRHGELFF. The CDR3 DNA is TGTGCCAGCAGTTCAGGGGGGCGGCACGGGGAGCTGTTTTTT.

V and J are TRBV6-5 and TRBJ2-1; 8 nucleotides line up with TRBD2. The germline CDR1 and CDR2 sequences are MNHEY and SVGAGI. With V trimmed by 5 bases and J by 12 bases, 6 bases remained unmatched. This CDR3 is built from 12 residues. The CDR3 nucleotides read TGTGCCAGCAGTAGCGGGAGTATCGGGCAGTTCTTC. This sequence encodes CASSSGSIGQFF.

This clone appeared a single time. The sample has other DNA sequences that encode this CDR3 too. The rearrangement links TRBV19 to TRBJ2-7, with unresolved D. Germline V gene sequence: CDR1 LNHDA, CDR2 SQIVND (reference sequence). V was trimmed by 3 bases and J by 4 bases, leaving 4 bases between them. This CDR3 comprises 11 residues. The DNA of the CDR3 is TGTGCCAGTAGTATCGGGTACGAGCAGTACTTC. Translated, it gives CASSIGYEQYF.

The chain carries TRBV6-2 or TRBV6-3 and TRBJ2-7; TRBD1 aligns across 9 bases. This CDR3 comprises 15 residues. Germline assignment: CDR1 MNHEY and CDR2 SVGEGT. V dropped 1 base and J dropped 5; count of bases not matched to a gene: 6. CDR3 region: CASSYLDRGFDEQYF. For the CDR3, the DNA is TGTGCCAGCAGTTACTTGGACAGGGGATTCGACGAGCAGTACTTC.

This clone showed up just once. The chain carries TRBV6-1 and TRBJ1-5; D uncertain. Trimming cost V 3 bases and J 5 bases, with 8 bases left between them. The CDR3 consists of 13 residues. Germline V lookup: CDR1 MNHNS, CDR2 SASEGT. CDR3 sequence reads: CASSDPEYQPQHF. The DNA of the CDR3 is TGTGCCAGCAGTGACCCGGAGTATCAGCCCCAGCATTTT.

The chain carries TRBV5-1 and TRBJ1-6; D might be TRBD1 (6 bases). This CDR3 contains 16 residues. Germline CDR1 reads SGHRS; CDR2 reads YFSETQ. Deletions cut 7 bases from V and 12 bases from J, with 26 bases between. The CDR3 sequence is CASLYLVAPPRGPLHF. CDR3 DNA: TGCGCCAGCCTCTATCTCGTCGCCCCACCCAGGGGACCCCTCCACTTT.

V is TRBV10-3 and J is TRBJ2-7, with 12 positions matching TRBD1. Trimming cost V 1 base and J 7 bases; bases outside gene matches: 5. The CDR3 spans 15 residues. Germline CDR1 reads ENHRY; CDR2 reads SYGVKD. CDR3 bases: TGTGCCATCAGTGAGTACCGGGACAGGGGGCTTGAGCAGTACTTC. Its protein product is CAISEYRDRGLEQYF.

This clone came up a few times. The CDR3 nucleotides read TGTGCCAGCAGCCCTGTATTGTCGGGAAACACCATATATTTT. Translation: CASSPVLSGNTIYF. V usage is TRBV3-1 (or the pseudogene TRBV3-2) and J usage is TRBJ1-3, with no clear D. CDR1 and CDR2 (germline): LGHDT, YNNKEL (reference sequence). V was pared by 4 bases and J by 4 bases, with 11 bases between. The CDR3 sequence is 14 residues long.

V usage is TRBV28 and J usage is TRBJ1-2; D might be TRBD1 (5 bases). There are 14 residues in the CDR3. Germline CDR1 reads MDHEN; CDR2 reads SYDVKM. V was shortened by 3 bases and J by 4 bases, with 12 bases between the two germline ends. The CDR3 sequence: CASSFSGLGYGYTF. The CDR3 DNA sequence: TGTGCCAGCAGTTTTTCAGGGCTCGGCTATGGCTACACCTTC.

This rearrangement joins TRBV6-4 to TRBJ2-5, with D possibly being TRBD2 (7 bases). CDR3 length: 14 amino acids. Germline V CDR1 and CDR2: MRHNA, SNTAGT. The V gene lost 6 bases and the J gene lost 4 bases, with 15 bases spanning the gap. This CDR3 reads CASSPNGGPETQYF. CDR3 nucleotides: TGTGCCAGCAGCCCTAACGGGGGGCCAGAGACCCAGTACTTC.

This chain joins TRBV21-1 and TRBJ1-5. TRBV21-1 is a pseudogene segment. This CDR3 contains 16 residues. The CDR3 sequence: CASSNPGRNSNQPQHF. The CDR3 DNA reads TGTGCCAGCAGCAACCCCGGGAGAAATAGCAATCAGCCCCAGCATTTT.

V usage is TRBV11-2 and J usage is TRBJ2-3, with D possibly being TRBD2 (6 bases). The germline V gene encodes CDR1 SGHAT and CDR2 FQNNGV. V was trimmed by 6 bases and J by 7 bases, leaving 14 bases between them. The CDR3 contains 13 residues. The CDR3 DNA is TGTGCCAGCAGAGTAATCGGGGGTCATACGCAGTATTTT. Protein: CASRVIGGHTQYF.

The chain uses TRBV27 and TRBJ2-7; no definite D call. Per germline, CDR1 MNHEY and CDR2 SMNVEV (reference sequence). The CDR3 extends over 13 amino acids. V lost 5 bases and J lost 0, with 8 bases in between. CDR3 amino acids: CASSEDRSYEQYF. The CDR3 DNA sequence: TGTGCCAGCAGTGAAGACCGCTCCTACGAGCAGTACTTC.

This clone was counted once. This rearrangement joins TRBV3-1 (or the pseudogene TRBV3-2) to TRBJ1-5; D uncertain. The V gene's germline CDR1 is LGHDT and CDR2 YNNKEL (reference sequence). V dropped 1 base and J dropped 3 bases, with 13 bases sitting between them. The CDR3 length is 16 residues. The CDR3 loop reads CASSQGDGGNNQPQHF. As DNA, the CDR3 is TGTGCCAGCAGCCAAGGAGATGGTGGAAACAATCAGCCCCAGCATTTT.

V and J are TRBV27 and TRBJ2-3; TRBD1 aligns across 8 bases. With 5 bases clipped from V and 0 bases from J, the junction kept 10 bases outside the gene matches. The CDR3 covers 17 residues. Germline V gene data show CDR1 as MNHEY and CDR2 as SMNVEV (reference sequence). This CDR3 is CASSGQGSGASTDTQYF. The CDR3 DNA reads TGTGCCAGCAGTGGACAGGGAAGCGGTGCGAGCACAGATACGCAGTATTTT.

V usage is TRBV6-1 and J usage is TRBJ1-2; D uncertain. CDR1 MNHNS and CDR2 SASEGT come from the germline V gene. The CDR3 loop spans 16 amino acids. V lost 2 bases, J lost 0 bases, and 13 bases lay in between. CDR3 nucleotide sequence: TGTGCCAGCAGTGAAACTGTGCTCCGGACTAACTATGGCTACACCTTC. It encodes CASSETVLRTNYGYTF.

The gene calls are TRBV7-2 and TRBJ2-5; no clear D. Trimming took off 3 bases at V and 5 bases at J, with 13 bases between the two ends. The germline CDR1 and CDR2 sequences are SGHTA and FQGNSA. This CDR3 has 14 amino acids. Here the CDR3 reads CASSFHQNRETQYF. CDR3 bases: TGTGCCAGCAGCTTCCACCAAAATAGGGAGACCCAGTACTTC.

The gene calls are TRBV4-2 and TRBJ2-7, with D perhaps matching TRBD1 (5 bases). Trimming pared 0 bases from V and 3 bases from J, leaving 9 bases between. Germline V gives CDR1 LGHNA, CDR2 YNFKEQ. There are 14 residues in the CDR3. The CDR3 sequence is CASSQEQVGYEQYF. CDR3 nucleotides: TGTGCCAGCAGCCAAGAACAGGTAGGCTACGAGCAGTACTTC.

J is TRBJ2-3 and V is TRBV9; weak D call: TRBD2 (6 bases). The CDR3 extends over 16 amino acids. Germline CDR1 SGDLS, CDR2 YYNGEE. The germline V and J ends were trimmed by 4 bases and 4 bases, with 19 bases remaining between them. The CDR3 is CASSRSGRGSADTQYF. In DNA form, the CDR3 reads TGTGCCAGCAGCCGTAGCGGAAGGGGCAGTGCAGATACGCAGTATTTT.

The rearrangement joins TRBV15 to TRBJ2-1; D gene unclear. The CDR3 consists of 12 residues. CDR1 is LNHNV and CDR2 is YYDKDF in the germline V gene (reference sequence). V dropped 1 base and J dropped 2 bases, with 0 bases sitting between them. CDR3 sequence reads: CATSRAYNEQFF. The CDR3 nucleotides read TGTGCCACCAGCAGAGCCTACAATGAGCAGTTCTTC.

The chain couples TRBV28 to TRBJ2-1; 8 bases align to TRBD2. This CDR3 comprises 14 residues. V trimming: 3 bases; J trimming: 6 bases; junction bases outside the gene matches: 4. CDR1 and CDR2 from the germline V gene are MDHEN and SYDVKM. The CDR3, as DNA: TGTGCCAGCAGTTTTGTGGCGGGGGGCAATGAGCAGTTCTTC. The encoded protein is CASSFVAGGNEQFF.

The rearrangement links TRBV28 to TRBJ1-4; D unresolved. The CDR3 runs 17 residues. The V gene's germline CDR1 is MDHEN and CDR2 SYDVKM. V was pared by 2 bases and J by 4 bases, with 17 bases between. The CDR3 DNA sequence: TGTGCCAGCAGTTTAGACACCGCCGCAATTCATAATGAAAAACTGTTTTTT. Its protein product is CASSLDTAAIHNEKLFF.

This clone occurred a few times. The chain couples TRBV20-1 to TRBJ2-7; D remains unclear. The CDR3 is 11 amino acids. Germline loops: CDR1 DFQATT, CDR2 SNEGSKA (reference sequence). V shed 5 bases and J shed 3 bases, with 8 bases lying between them. The CDR3 loop is CSAPNFYEQYF. In DNA, the CDR3 is TGCAGTGCTCCAAATTTCTACGAGCAGTACTTC.

This clone was observed a few times. The chain joins TRBV28 to TRBJ1-5; D unresolved. This CDR3 is built from 16 residues. Trimming cost V 1 base and J 3 bases, with 13 bases left between them. The germline V gene encodes CDR1 MDHEN and CDR2 SYDVKM. The CDR3 bases are TGTGCCAGCAGTTTATCTGACAATTTCGTCAATCAGCCCCAGCATTTT. Residues: CASSLSDNFVNQPQHF.

The rearrangement links TRBV29-1 to TRBJ1-2; D gene ambiguous. Trimming cost V 7 bases and J 8 bases, with 23 bases left between them. Germline loops: CDR1 SQVTM, CDR2 ANQGSEA. The length of the CDR3 is 14 residues. The CDR3 DNA reads as TGCAGCGCAGAACCCGCTCAGAGGACCTCGGGCTACACCTTC. Amino acid sequence: CSAEPAQRTSGYTF.

This chain links TRBV21-1 with TRBJ2-5; the table's TRBD1 call for D was not verified on the DNA. TRBV21-1 is designated a pseudogene. This CDR3 has 17 amino acids. The CDR3 loop is CASSSASDRWGRETQYF. DNA of the CDR3: TGTGCCAGCAGCTCCGCCTCAGACAGGTGGGGCCGAGAGACCCAGTACTTC.

The V call is TRBV19, the J call TRBJ2-2; no firm D call. The CDR3 sequence is 14 residues long. V lost 0 bases and J lost 4, with 6 bases in between. Germline assignment: CDR1 LNHDA and CDR2 SQIVND (reference sequence). CDR3 DNA: TGTGCCAGTAGTATAGAGGGGTTCACCGGGGAGCTGTTTTTT. The encoded protein is CASSIEGFTGELFF.